This section outlines one T cell receptor beta chain sequence together with its context. The antigen is not known. The CDR3 is 18 amino acids. V dropped 5 bases and J dropped 2 bases, with 22 bases sitting between them. Germline assignment: CDR1 MNHEY and CDR2 SVGEGT. TCRdb recomputed calls from the reads with MiXCR, one row per CDR3 protein. The table includes about 500,000 distinct CDR3 sequences, around 30% detected once. This record belongs to a study of T cell repertoires in cytomegalovirus infection. The specimen was cultured PBMCs, collected from culture after CMV antigen stimulation. This chain uses TRBV6-2 or TRBV6-3 with TRBJ2-1, with D uncertain. The receptor was derived from a human donor in good health (CMV status not recorded). Some clones in this sample may be carry-over from other donors' samples. The CDR3 bases are TGTGCCAGCAGTGAATTTATTTTCGGAGTCGGCCCCTACAATGAGCAGTTCTTC. This sequence encodes CASSEFIFGVGPYNEQFF.